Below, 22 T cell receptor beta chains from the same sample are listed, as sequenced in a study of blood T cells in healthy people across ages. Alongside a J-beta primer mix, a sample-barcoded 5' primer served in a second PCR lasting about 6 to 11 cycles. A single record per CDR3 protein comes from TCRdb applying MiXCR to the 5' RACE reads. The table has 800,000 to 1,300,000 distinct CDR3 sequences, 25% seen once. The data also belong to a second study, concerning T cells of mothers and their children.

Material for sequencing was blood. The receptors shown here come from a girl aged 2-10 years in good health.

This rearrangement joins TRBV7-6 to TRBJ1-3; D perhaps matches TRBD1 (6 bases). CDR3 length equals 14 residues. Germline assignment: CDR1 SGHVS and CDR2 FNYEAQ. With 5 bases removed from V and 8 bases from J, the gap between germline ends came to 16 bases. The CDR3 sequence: CASSPLPGADTIYF. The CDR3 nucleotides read TGTGCCAGCAGCCCTCTTCCAGGGGCGGACACCATATATTTT.

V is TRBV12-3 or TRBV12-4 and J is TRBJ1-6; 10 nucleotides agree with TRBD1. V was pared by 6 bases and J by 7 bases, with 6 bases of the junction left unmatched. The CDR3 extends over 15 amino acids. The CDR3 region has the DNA TGTGCCAGCAGAGGCCGACAGGGGGCAAATTCACCCCTCCACTTT. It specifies CASRGRQGANSPLHF.

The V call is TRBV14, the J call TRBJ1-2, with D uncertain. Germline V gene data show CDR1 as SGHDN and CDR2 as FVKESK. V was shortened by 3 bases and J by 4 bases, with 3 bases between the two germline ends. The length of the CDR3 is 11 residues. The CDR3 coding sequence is TGTGCCAGCAGCCACGGCTATGGCTACACCTTC. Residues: CASSHGYGYTF.

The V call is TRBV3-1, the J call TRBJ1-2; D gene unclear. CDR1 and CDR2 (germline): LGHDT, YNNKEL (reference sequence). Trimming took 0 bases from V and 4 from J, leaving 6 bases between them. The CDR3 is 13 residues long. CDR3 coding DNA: TGTGCCAGCAGCCAAGAGGTGGCCTATGGCTACACCTTC. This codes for CASSQEVAYGYTF.

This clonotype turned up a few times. The CDR3 protein is CASAEWTGQGDEQYF. In DNA form, the CDR3 reads TGCGCCAGCGCCGAGTGGACGGGACAGGGAGACGAGCAGTACTTC. The V gene is TRBV5-1, the J gene TRBJ2-7; 9 bases fit TRBD1. Germline lookup yields CDR1 SGHRS and CDR2 YFSETQ. The CDR3 runs to 15 residues. The junction had 13 bases not matched to a gene; V was cut back by 7 bases and J by 5 bases.

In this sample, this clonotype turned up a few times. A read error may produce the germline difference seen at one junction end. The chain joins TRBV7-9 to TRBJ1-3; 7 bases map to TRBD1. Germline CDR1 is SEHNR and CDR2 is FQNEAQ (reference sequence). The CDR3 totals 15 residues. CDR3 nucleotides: TGTGCCAGCAGCTTGGAGGGGGCATATGGAAACACCGTATATTTT. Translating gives CASSLEGAYGNTVYF.

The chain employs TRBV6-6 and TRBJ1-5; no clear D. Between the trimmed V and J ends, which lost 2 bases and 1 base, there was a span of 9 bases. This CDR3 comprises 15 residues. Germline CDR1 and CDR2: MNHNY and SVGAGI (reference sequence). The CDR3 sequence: CASSYNGPSNQPQHF. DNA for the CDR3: TGTGCCAGCAGTTACAACGGACCCAGCAATCAGCCCCAGCATTTT.

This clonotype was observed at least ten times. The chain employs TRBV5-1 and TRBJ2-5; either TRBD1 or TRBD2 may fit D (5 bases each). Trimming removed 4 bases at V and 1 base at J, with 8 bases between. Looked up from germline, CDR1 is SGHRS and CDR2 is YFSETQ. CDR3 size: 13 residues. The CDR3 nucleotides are TGCGCCAGCAGCCGGGACGGCCAAGAGACCCAGTACTTC. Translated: CASSRDGQETQYF.

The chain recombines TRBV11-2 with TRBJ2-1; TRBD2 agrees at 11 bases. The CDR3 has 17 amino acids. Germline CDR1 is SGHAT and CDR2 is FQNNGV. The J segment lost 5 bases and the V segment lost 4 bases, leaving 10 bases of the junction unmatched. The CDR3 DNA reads TGTGCCAGCAGCTCCTTTAGCGGGAGGGAACGTGACAATGAGCAGTTCTTC. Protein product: CASSSFSGRERDNEQFF. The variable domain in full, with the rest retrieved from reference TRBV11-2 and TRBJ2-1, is EAGVAQSPRYKIIEKRQSVAFWCNPISGHATLYWYQQILGQGPKLLIQFQNNGVVDDSQLPKDRFSAERLKGVDSTLKIQPAKLEDSAVYLCASSSFSGRERDNEQFFGPGTRLTVL.

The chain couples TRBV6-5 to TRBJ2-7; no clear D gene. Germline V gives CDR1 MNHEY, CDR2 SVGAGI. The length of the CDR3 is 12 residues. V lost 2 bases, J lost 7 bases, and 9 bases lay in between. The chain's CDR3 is CASSYNHAEQYF. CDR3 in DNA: TGTGCCAGCAGTTACAATCACGCTGAGCAGTACTTC.

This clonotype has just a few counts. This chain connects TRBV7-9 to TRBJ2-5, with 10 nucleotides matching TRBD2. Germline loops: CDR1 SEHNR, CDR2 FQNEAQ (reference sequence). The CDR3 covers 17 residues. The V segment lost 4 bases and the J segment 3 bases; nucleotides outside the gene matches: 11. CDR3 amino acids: CASSYGISGGSEETQYF. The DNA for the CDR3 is TGTGCCAGCAGCTATGGGATTAGCGGGGGGTCGGAAGAGACCCAGTACTTC.

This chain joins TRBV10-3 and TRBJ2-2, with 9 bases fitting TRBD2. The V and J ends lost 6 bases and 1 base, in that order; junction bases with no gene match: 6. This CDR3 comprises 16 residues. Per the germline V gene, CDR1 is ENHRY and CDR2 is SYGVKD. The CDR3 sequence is CAISTWTSENTGELFF. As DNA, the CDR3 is TGTGCCATCAGCACGTGGACTAGCGAGAACACCGGGGAGCTGTTTTTT.

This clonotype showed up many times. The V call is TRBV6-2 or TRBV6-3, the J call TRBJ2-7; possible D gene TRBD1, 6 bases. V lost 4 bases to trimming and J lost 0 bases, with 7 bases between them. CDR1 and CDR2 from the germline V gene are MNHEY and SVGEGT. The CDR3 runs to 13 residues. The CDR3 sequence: CASSWDNSYEQYF. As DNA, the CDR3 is TGTGCCAGCAGTTGGGACAACTCCTACGAGCAGTACTTC.

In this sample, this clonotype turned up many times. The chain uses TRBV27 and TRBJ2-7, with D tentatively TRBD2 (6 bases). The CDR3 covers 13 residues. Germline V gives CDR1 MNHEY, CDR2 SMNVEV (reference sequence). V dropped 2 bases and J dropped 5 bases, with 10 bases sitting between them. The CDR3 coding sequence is TGTGCCAGCAGTTTAAGCGGGTTCAACGAGCAGTACTTC. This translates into CASSLSGFNEQYF.

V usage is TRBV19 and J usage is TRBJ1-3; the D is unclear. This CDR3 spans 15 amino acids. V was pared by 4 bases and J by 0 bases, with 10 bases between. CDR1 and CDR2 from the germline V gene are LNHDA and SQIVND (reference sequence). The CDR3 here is CASSNYANSGNTIYF. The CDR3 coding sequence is TGTGCCAGTAGTAACTACGCTAACTCTGGAAACACCATATATTTT.

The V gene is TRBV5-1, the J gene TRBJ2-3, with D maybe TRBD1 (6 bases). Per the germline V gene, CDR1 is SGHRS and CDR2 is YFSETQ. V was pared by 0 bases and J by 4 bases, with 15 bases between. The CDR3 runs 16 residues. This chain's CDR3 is CASSLDVLGGSDTQYF. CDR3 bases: TGCGCCAGCAGCTTGGACGTTCTTGGGGGCTCAGATACGCAGTATTTT.

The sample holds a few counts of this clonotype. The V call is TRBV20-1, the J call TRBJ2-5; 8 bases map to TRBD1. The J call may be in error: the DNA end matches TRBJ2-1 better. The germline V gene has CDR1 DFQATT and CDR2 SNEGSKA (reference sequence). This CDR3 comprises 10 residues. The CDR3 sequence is CSVSGTGQFF. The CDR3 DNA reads TGCAGTGTTTCCGGGACAGGGCAGTTCTTC.

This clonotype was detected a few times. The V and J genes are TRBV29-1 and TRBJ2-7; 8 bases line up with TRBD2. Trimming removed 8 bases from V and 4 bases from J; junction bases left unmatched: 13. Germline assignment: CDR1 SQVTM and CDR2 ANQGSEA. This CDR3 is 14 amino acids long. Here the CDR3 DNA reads TGCAGCATGACCACCGGGACTAGTAGATACGAGCAGTACTTC. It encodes CSMTTGTSRYEQYF.

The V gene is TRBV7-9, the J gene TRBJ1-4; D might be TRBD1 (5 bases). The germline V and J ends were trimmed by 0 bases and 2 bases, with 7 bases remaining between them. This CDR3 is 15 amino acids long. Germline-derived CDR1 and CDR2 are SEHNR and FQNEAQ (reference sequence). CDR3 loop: CASSLATVTNEKLFF. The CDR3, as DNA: TGTGCCAGCAGCTTAGCGACAGTGACTAATGAAAAACTGTTTTTT. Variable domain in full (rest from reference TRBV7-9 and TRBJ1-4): DTGVSQNPRHKITKRGQNVTFRCDPISEHNRLYWYRQTLGQGPEFLTYFQNEAQLEKSRLLSDRFSAERPKGSFSTLEIQRTEQGDSAMYLCASSLATVTNEKLFFGSGTQLSVL.

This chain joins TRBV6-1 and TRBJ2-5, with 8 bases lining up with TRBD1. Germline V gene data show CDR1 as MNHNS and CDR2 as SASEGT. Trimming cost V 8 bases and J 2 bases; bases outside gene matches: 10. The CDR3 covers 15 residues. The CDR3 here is CASGTPGQGQETQYF. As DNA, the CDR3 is TGTGCCAGCGGTACACCAGGACAGGGACAAGAGACCCAGTACTTC.

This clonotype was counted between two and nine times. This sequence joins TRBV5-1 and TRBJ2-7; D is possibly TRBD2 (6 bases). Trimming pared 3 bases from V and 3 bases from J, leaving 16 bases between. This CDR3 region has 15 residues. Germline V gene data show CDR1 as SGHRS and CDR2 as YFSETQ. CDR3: CASSWVPGRNYEQYF. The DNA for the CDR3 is TGCGCCAGCAGCTGGGTGCCCGGGAGAAACTACGAGCAGTACTTC.

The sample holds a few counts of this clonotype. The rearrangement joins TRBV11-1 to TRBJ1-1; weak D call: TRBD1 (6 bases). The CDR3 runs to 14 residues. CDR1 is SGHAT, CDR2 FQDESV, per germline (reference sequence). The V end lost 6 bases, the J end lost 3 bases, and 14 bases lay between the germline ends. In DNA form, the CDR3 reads TGTGCCAGCAGTAAGGAAGGGGGAGACACTGAAGCTTTCTTT. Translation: CASSKEGGDTEAFF.